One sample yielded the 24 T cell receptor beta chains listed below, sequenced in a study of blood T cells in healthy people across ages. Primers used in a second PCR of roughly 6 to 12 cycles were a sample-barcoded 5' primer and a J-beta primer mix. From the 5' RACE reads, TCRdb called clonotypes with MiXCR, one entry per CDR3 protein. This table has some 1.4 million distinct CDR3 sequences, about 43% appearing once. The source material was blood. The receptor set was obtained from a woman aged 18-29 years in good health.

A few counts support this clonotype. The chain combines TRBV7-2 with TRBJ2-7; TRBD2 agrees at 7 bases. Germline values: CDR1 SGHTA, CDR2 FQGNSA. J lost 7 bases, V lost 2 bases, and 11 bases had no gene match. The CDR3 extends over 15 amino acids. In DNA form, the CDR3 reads TGTGCCAGCAGCTTATACGGGGGGATAGGTAATGAGCAGTACTTC. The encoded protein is CASSLYGGIGNEQYF.

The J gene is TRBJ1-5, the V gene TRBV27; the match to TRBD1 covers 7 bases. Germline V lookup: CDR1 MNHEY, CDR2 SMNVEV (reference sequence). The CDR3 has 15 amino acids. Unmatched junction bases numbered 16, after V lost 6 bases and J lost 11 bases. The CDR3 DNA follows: TGTGCCAGCAGGATACAGGGGTTAGGAGAAGGAGCCCAGCATTTT. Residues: CASRIQGLGEGAQHF.

As DNA, the CDR3 is TGTGCCAGCAGTTTTCCAGGGGGAAGAGCTGAAGCTTTCTTT. It specifies CASSFPGGRAEAFF. The J gene is TRBJ1-1, the V gene TRBV12-3 or TRBV12-4; 7 positions agree with TRBD1. This CDR3 comprises 14 residues. J was trimmed by 6 bases and V by 3 bases; bases with no gene match: 7.

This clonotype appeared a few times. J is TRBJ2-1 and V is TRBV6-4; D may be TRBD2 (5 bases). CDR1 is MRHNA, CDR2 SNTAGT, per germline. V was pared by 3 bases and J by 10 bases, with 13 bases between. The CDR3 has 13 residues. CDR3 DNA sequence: TGTGCCAGCAGTGATTACACCAGAGGGGAGCAGTTCTTC. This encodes CASSDYTRGEQFF.

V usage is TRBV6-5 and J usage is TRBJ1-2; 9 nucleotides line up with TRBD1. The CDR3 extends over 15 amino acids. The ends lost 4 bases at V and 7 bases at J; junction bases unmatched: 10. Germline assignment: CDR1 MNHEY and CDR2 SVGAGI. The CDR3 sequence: CASSWGQGIPGGYTF. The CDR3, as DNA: TGTGCCAGCAGTTGGGGACAGGGTATTCCGGGTGGCTACACCTTC.

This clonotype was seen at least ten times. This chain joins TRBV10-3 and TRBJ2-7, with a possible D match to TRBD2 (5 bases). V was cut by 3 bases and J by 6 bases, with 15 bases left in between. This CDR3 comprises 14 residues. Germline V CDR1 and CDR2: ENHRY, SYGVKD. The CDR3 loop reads CAISDILESGEQYF. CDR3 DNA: TGTGCCATCAGTGATATACTAGAATCCGGCGAGCAGTACTTC.

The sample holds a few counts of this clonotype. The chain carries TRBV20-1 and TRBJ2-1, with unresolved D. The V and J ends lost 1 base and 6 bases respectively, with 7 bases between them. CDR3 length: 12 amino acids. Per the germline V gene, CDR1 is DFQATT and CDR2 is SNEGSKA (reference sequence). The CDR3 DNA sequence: TGCAGTGCTAGAGCCCGACTCAATGAGCAGTTCTTC. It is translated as CSARARLNEQFF.

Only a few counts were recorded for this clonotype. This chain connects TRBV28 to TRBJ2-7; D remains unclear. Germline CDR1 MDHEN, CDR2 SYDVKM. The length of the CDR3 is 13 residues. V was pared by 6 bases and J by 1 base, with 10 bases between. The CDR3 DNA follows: TGTGCCAGCAGGGACGGATGGTCCTACGAGCAGTACTTC. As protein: CASRDGWSYEQYF.

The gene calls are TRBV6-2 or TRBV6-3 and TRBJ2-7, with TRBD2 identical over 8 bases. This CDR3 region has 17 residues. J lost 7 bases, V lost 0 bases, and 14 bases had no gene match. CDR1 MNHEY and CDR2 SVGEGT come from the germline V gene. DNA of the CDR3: TGTGCCAGCAGTTACTCGCCCGCGGGGGGCTTTTCCGATGAGCAGTACTTC. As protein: CASSYSPAGGFSDEQYF.

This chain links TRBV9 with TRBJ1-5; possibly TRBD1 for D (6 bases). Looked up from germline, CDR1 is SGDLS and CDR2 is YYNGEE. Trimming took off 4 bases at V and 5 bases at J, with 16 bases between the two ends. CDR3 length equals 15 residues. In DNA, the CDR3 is TGTGCCAGCAGCTTCTCCCCAGGGGTCGATCAGCCCCAGCATTTT. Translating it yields CASSFSPGVDQPQHF.

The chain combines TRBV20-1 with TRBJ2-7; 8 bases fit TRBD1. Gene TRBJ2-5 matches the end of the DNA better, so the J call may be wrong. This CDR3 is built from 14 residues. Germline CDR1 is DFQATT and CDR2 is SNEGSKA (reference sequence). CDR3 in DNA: TGCAGTGCGGACCGGGACAGGAGTGGAGAGACCCAGTACTTC. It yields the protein CSADRDRSGETQYF.

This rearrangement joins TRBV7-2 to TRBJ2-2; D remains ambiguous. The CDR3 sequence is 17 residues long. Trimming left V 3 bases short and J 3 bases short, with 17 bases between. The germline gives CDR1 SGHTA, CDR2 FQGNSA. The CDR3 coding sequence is TGTGCCAGCAGCTTGTCTCCCCTTGTGGGCGACACCGGGGAGCTGTTTTTT. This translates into CASSLSPLVGDTGELFF.

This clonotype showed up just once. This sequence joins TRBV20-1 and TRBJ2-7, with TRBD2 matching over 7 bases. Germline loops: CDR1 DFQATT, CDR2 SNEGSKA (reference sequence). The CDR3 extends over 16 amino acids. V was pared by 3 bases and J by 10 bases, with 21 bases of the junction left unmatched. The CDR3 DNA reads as TGCAGTGCTAGCGCTCCGACTAGCCTAACGAACAATGAACAGTACTTC. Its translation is CSASAPTSLTNNEQYF.

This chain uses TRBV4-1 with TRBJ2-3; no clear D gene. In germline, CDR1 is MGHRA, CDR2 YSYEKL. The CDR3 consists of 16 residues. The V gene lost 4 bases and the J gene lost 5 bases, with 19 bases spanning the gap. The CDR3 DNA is TGCGCCAGCAGCCCAGGAATAACTGTCTCTGGAGATACGCAGTATTTT. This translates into CASSPGITVSGDTQYF.

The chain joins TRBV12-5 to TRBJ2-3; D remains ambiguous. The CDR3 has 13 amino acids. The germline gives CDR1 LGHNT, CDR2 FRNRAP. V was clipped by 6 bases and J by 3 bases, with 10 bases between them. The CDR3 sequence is CASGAIATDTQYF. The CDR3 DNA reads TGTGCTAGTGGGGCCATCGCAACAGATACGCAGTATTTT.

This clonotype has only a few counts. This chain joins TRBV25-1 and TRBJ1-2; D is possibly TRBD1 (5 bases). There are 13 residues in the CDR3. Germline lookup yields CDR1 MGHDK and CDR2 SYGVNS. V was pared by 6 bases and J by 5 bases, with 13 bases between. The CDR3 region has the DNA TGTGCCAGCAGCAGGGACCGCCTTTATGGCTACACCTTC. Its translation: CASSRDRLYGYTF.

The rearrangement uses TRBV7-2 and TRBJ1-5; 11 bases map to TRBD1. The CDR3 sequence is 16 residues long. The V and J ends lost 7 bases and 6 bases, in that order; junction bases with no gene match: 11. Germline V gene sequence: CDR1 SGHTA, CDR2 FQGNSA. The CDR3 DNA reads TGTGCCAGCAAAAGTAGCGGGACAGGGGGGAGTCAGCCCCAGCATTTT. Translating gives CASKSSGTGGSQPQHF.

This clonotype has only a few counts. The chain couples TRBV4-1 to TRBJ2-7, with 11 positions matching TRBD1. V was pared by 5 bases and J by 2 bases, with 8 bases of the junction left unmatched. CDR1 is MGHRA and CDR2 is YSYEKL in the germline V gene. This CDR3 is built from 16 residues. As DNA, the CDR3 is TGCGCCAGCAGCTTCCACCCGGGACAGGGGGCCTACGAGCAGTACTTC. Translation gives CASSFHPGQGAYEQYF.

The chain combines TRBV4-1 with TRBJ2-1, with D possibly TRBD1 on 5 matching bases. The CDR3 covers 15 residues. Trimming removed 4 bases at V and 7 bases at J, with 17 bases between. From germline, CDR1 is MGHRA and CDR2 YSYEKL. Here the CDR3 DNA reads TGCGCCAGCAGCCCACCAACAAGGGGCTGGAATGAGCAGTTCTTC. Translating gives CASSPPTRGWNEQFF.

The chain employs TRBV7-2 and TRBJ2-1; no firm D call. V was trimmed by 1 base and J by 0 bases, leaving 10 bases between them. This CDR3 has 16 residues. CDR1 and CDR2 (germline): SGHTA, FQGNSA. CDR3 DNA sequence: TGTGCCAGCAGCTTAGATCCCCGTAGCTCCTACAATGAGCAGTTCTTC. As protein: CASSLDPRSSYNEQFF.

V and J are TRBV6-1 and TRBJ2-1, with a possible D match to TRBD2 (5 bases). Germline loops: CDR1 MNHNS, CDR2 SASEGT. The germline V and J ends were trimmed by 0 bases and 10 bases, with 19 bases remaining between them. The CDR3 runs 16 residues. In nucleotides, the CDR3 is TGTGCCAGCAGTGAAGCCCTCCGCATTTTAGCGTACGAGCAGTTCTTC. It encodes CASSEALRILAYEQFF.

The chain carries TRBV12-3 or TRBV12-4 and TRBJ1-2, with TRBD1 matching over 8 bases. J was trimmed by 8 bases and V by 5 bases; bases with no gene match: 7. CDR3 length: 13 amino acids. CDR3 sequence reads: CASSVIQGAGYTF. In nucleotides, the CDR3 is TGTGCCAGCAGTGTTATTCAGGGGGCCGGCTACACCTTC.

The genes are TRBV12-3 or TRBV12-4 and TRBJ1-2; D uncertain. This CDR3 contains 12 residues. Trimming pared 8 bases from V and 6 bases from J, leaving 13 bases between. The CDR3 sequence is CASQKWLDGYTF. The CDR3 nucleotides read TGTGCCAGCCAGAAATGGTTGGATGGCTACACCTTC.

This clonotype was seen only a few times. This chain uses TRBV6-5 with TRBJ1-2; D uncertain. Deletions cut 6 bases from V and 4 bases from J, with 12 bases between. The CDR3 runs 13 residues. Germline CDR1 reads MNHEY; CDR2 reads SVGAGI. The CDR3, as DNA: TGTGCCAGCAGCACCGGACTGCTCTATGGCTACACCTTC. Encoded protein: CASSTGLLYGYTF.